The rows below give T cell receptor beta chains drawn from one sample of a study of Ad26.COV2.S vaccination and SARS-CoV-2 variants. The assay was immunoSEQ multiplex PCR, and TCRdb's table has in-frame clones only and misses some. The data show roughly 380,000 clones, roughly 84% seen once. The starting material was peripheral blood, obtained in a trial of Ad26.COV2.S vaccine versus placebo. The receptors here all came from a person between 18 and 65 years old who received the Ad26.COV2.S COVID-19 vaccine or a placebo. Each CDR3 is given with its conserved first and last residue. D genes are given only for firm matches. The listing skips clone size in some rows; elsewhere it reads once, few, many or a size class.

j_call,v_call,clone_size,d_call,cdr3_aa,cdr3_nt
TRBJ2-1,TRBV15,-,-,CATSRPREGPYNEQFF,TGTGCCACCAGCAGACCCAGGGAAGGCCCCTACAATGAGCAGTTCTTC
TRBJ1-6,TRBV13,few,TRBD1,CASSLGTGFNSPLHF,TGTGCCAGCAGCTTGGGGACAGGATTCAATTCACCCCTCCACTTT
TRBJ1-3,TRBV6-5,-,-,CASKTYEGSGNTIYF,TGTGCCAGCAAAACGTACGAGGGAAGTGGAAACACCATATATTTT
TRBJ1-1,TRBV3-1/TRBV3-2,-,TRBD1,CASSQVSGQPGTEAFF,TGTGCCAGCAGCCAAGTTTCGGGACAGCCAGGGACTGAAGCTTTCTTT
TRBJ2-7,TRBV28,-,-,CASSPTFSGAYEQYF,TGTGCCAGCAGTCCGACATTCTCAGGGGCCTACGAGCAGTACTTC
TRBJ2-6,TRBV7-9,-,TRBD1,CASSSDRGSWANVLTF,TGTGCCAGCAGCTCAGACAGGGGAAGTTGGGCCAACGTCCTGACTTTC
TRBJ2-7,TRBV11-2,-,-,CASRRTRDTDYEQYF,TGTGCCAGCAGACGCACCCGGGACACGGACTACGAGCAGTACTTC
TRBJ2-1,TRBV7-2,-,TRBD2,CASSSRGAGGLPEQFF,TGTGCCAGCAGCTCCCGCGGGGCGGGGGGGCTCCCTGAGCAGTTCTTC
TRBJ2-7,TRBV4-3,once,-,CASSQDGYSYEQYF,TGCGCCAGCAGCCAAGACGGATACTCCTACGAGCAGTACTTC
TRBJ2-3,TRBV12-3/TRBV12-4,-,TRBD1,CASSLDRNTQYF,TGTGCCAGCAGCTTGGACAGGAATACGCAGTATTTT
TRBJ1-2,TRBV19,-,TRBD1,CASSSDRADYGYTF,TGTGCCAGTAGTTCGGACAGGGCGGACTATGGCTACACCTTC
TRBJ1-2,TRBV7-6,-,TRBD1,CASSRQGVFYGYTF,TGTGCCAGCAGCCGTCAGGGGGTGTTCTATGGCTACACCTTC
TRBJ2-1,TRBV7-7,-,-,CASSPGLALQREQFF,TGTGCTAGCAGCCCCGGCCTAGCCCTACAGAGGGAGCAGTTCTTC
TRBJ1-2,TRBV12-5,-,-,CASGLQGTLSGYTF,TGTGCTAGTGGTTTGCAGGGGACCCTGAGTGGCTACACCTTC
TRBJ2-4,TRBV24-1,-,-,CATRGMGVQYF,TGTGCCACCAGGGGGATGGGAGTTCAGTACTTC
TRBJ1-5,TRBV6-5,-,TRBD1,CASAGTGNQPQHF,TGTGCCAGCGCCGGGACAGGCAATCAGCCCCAGCATTTT
TRBJ1-1,TRBV3-1/TRBV3-2,-,TRBD1,CASSHLGQGMPEAFF,TGTGCCAGCAGCCACCTTGGACAGGGGATGCCTGAAGCTTTCTTT
TRBJ2-4,TRBV9,-,-,CASSVGDGRGIQYF,TGTGCCAGCAGCGTTGGGGACGGGCGCGGCATTCAGTACTTC
TRBJ2-2,TRBV11-3,few,-,CASSLNTGELFF,TGTGCCAGCAGCCTCAACACCGGGGAGCTGTTTTTT
TRBJ1-2,TRBV2,-,-,CASSRRAYGYTF,TGTGCCAGCAGCCGCAGGGCCTATGGCTACACCTTC
TRBJ2-6,TRBV5-1,-,-,CASSLADSGANVLTF,TGCGCCAGCAGCTTGGCGGACTCTGGGGCCAACGTCCTGACTTTC
TRBJ1-5,TRBV30,-,-,CALQTVSNQPQHF,TGTGCCTTACAGACGGTTAGCAATCAGCCCCAGCATTTT
TRBJ2-1,TRBV4-1,-,-,CASSQGQSAVKFF,TGCGCCAGCAGCCAAGGACAGTCAGCGGTCAAGTTCTTC